Listed below are T cell receptor beta chains from one sample, sequenced in a study of blood T cell repertoires in COVID-19. Method: immunoSEQ multiplex PCR; TCRdb's copy keeps in-frame clones and lacks some. The sample shows roughly 220,000 clones, roughly 80% of them seen only once. The sample was peripheral blood. The receptors were gathered from a man younger than 45 with active or convalescent COVID-19. CDR3s include the opening cysteine and the closing phenylalanine or tryptophan. A D gene is named only where the DNA matches it firmly. A row's size may be missing; if present it is once, few, many or a size class.

CDR3aa	CDR3nt	abundance	d_gene	v_gene	j_gene
CASSLDGGFNEQFF	TGTGCCAGCAGCTTAGATGGCGGGTTTAATGAGCAGTTCTTC	.	.	TRBV7-2	TRBJ2-1
CASSLEGRTDTQYF	TGTGCCAGCAGCTTAGAGGGGCGCACAGATACGCAGTATTTT	.	.	TRBV11-3	TRBJ2-3
CASSDAWREKLFF	TGTGCCAGCAGTGATGCGTGGAGGGAAAAACTGTTTTTT	.	.	TRBV25-1	TRBJ1-4
CASSIRQGPSYEQYF	TGTGCCAGTAGTATACGGCAGGGGCCCTCCTACGAGCAGTACTTC	.	.	TRBV19	TRBJ2-7
CASSPFGVNGPYEQYF	TGTGCCAGCAGTCCGTTCGGGGTGAACGGGCCCTACGAGCAGTACTTC	few	.	TRBV5-6	TRBJ2-7
CASSLRRTSTDTQYF	TGTGCCAGTAGTCTTCGGAGAACTAGCACAGATACGCAGTATTTT	.	.	TRBV19	TRBJ2-3
CSVATGNTEAFF	TGCAGCGTGGCGACAGGGAACACTGAAGCTTTCTTT	.	.	TRBV29-1	TRBJ1-1
CASSLVSGYNEQFF	TGTGCCAGCAGCTTAGTGAGCGGTTACAATGAGCAGTTCTTC	once	.	TRBV11-2	TRBJ2-1
CASTRGGLISYEQYF	TGTGCCAGCACAAGGGGAGGCCTCATCTCCTACGAGCAGTACTTC	once	.	TRBV28	TRBJ2-7
CAWSWGLTRDSPLHF	TGTGCCTGGAGCTGGGGGCTAACGAGGGATTCACCCCTCCACTTT	.	.	TRBV30	TRBJ1-6
CAISEREGGQDIQYF	TGTGCCATCAGTGAGAGAGAGGGGGGGCAAGACATTCAGTACTTC	.	.	TRBV10-3	TRBJ2-4
CASSHAPGLAGFKNTGELFF	TGTGCCAGCAGTCACGCCCCGGGACTAGCGGGTTTTAAGAACACCGGGGAGCTGTTTTTT	.	TRBD2	TRBV6-6	TRBJ2-2
CASSQDGGQALTTQYF	TGCGCCAGCAGCCAAGATGGAGGTCAGGCGTTAACGACCCAGTACTTC	few	.	TRBV4-1	TRBJ2-5
CASSFLQGAGGYTF	TGTGCCAGCAGTTTTCTACAGGGGGCCGGGGGCTACACCTTC	.	TRBD1	TRBV27	TRBJ1-2
CASSQTTGVLNEKLFF	TGCGCCAGCAGCCAAACCACAGGGGTTCTTAATGAAAAACTGTTTTTT	.	TRBD1	TRBV4-3	TRBJ1-4
CASSVGGRGSEQYF	TGTGCCAGCAGCGTAGGAGGGAGAGGGTCCGAGCAGTACTTC	.	.	TRBV9	TRBJ2-7
CAHGQGPYEQYF	TGTGCCCACGGACAGGGCCCCTACGAGCAGTACTTC	.	TRBD1	TRBV30	TRBJ2-7
CASSERTGKDEAFF	TGCGCCAGCAGCGAACGGACAGGGAAGGATGAAGCTTTCTTT	few	TRBD1	TRBV4-1	TRBJ1-1
CATTGGRYQPQHF	TGTGCCACCACAGGAGGGAGGTATCAGCCCCAGCATTTT	.	.	TRBV3-1/TRBV3-2	TRBJ1-5
CASSESNCPGQGLAKNIQYF	TGCGCCAGCAGTGAGTCGAATTGTCCGGGACAGGGGTTAGCCAAAAACATTCAGTACTTC	.	TRBD1	TRBV10-1	TRBJ2-4
CASSIVLMEGYTF	TGTGCCAGTAGTATCGTTCTGATGGAGGGCTACACCTTC	.	.	TRBV19	TRBJ1-2
CASSGQRGGSYEQYF	TGTGCCAGCAGCGGCCAGCGGGGGGGTTCCTACGAGCAGTACTTC	.	TRBD2	TRBV7-6	TRBJ2-7
CATGTANTEAFF	TGCGCCACCGGGACAGCGAACACTGAAGCTTTCTTT	.	TRBD1	TRBV10-2	TRBJ1-1
CASSPREGLKASPLHF	TGTGCCAGCAGCCCCCGGGAGGGGCTAAAAGCTTCACCCCTCCACTTT	.	.	TRBV5-5	TRBJ1-6
CASSRDRVAPLHF	TGCGCCAGCAGCCGGGACAGGGTAGCACCCCTCCACTTT	.	TRBD1	TRBV10-1	TRBJ1-6
CASSTLRDTGGNTIYF	TGTGCCAGCAGTACCCTCCGCGACACCGGGGGGAACACCATATATTTT	.	.	TRBV28	TRBJ1-3
CASRPISGTGRNEQFF	TGTGCCAGCAGACCAATTTCCGGGACAGGTAGGAATGAGCAGTTCTTC	.	TRBD1	TRBV11-2	TRBJ2-1
CASSLPGRRYEQYF	TGTGCCAGCAGTTTGCCAGGGCGTCGGTACGAGCAGTACTTC	.	.	TRBV28	TRBJ2-7
CAWMSGDADTQYF	TGTGCCTGGATGTCAGGGGACGCAGATACGCAGTATTTT	once	.	TRBV30	TRBJ2-3
CASSLSGGSHEQYF	TGTGCCAGCAGCCTCTCGGGTGGGAGCCACGAGCAGTACTTC	.	.	TRBV27	TRBJ2-7